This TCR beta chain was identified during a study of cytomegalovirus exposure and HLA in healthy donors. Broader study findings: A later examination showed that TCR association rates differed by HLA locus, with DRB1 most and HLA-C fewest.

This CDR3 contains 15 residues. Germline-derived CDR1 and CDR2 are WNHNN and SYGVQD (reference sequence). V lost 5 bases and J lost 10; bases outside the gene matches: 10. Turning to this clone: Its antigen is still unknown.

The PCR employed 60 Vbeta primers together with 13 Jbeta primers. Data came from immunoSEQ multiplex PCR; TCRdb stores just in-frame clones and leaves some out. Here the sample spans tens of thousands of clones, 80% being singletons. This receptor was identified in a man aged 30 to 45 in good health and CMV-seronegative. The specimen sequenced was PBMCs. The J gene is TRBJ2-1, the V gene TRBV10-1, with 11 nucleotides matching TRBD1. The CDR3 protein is CASSPGTGGYSEQFF. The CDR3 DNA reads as TGCGCCAGCAGTCCCGGGACAGGGGGTTACAGCGAGCAGTTCTTC.